Below, 25 T cell receptor beta chains from the same sample are listed, as sequenced in a study of blood T cell repertoires in COVID-19. Sequencing used immunoSEQ multiplex PCR; TCRdb keeps in-frame clones, though not all of them. This sample has some 120,000 clones; roughly 90% occur once, and the top ten carry 3.5% to 5%. The specimen was peripheral blood. The origin of the receptors is a man in his 60s with COVID-19, enrolled during active disease.

The V and J genes are TRBV28 and TRBJ1-6; D may be TRBD1 (6 bases). The V gene lost 1 base and the J gene lost 10 bases, with 23 bases spanning the gap. Germline V CDR1 and CDR2: MDHEN, SYDVKM. The CDR3 is 18 amino acids. CDR3 coding DNA: TGTGCCAGCAGTTTATACCCTCACAACAGGGAAGGATTGTCACCCCTCCACTTT. Translated, it gives CASSLYPHNREGLSPLHF.

This chain connects TRBV11-1 to TRBJ1-1; the D gene is possibly TRBD1 (5 bases). The CDR3 runs 14 residues. V gave up 0 bases and J gave up 4 bases, with 9 bases separating them. Germline lookup yields CDR1 SGHAT and CDR2 FQDESV (reference sequence). In DNA, the CDR3 is TGTGCCAGCAGCTTAGCGGGCGACAGCACTGAAGCTTTCTTT. This gives the protein CASSLAGDSTEAFF.

J is TRBJ2-7 and V is TRBV7-2; TRBD2 is a possible D gene (6 bases). Germline V gene data show CDR1 as SGHTA and CDR2 as FQGNSA. The CDR3 has 15 amino acids. Trimming stripped 1 base from V and 1 base from J, with 11 bases between. CDR3 region: CASSLEAGISYEQYF. CDR3 DNA sequence: TGTGCCAGCAGCTTAGAGGCGGGAATATCCTACGAGCAGTACTTC.

V usage is TRBV4-1 and J usage is TRBJ2-7, with 14 bases fitting TRBD2. In germline, CDR1 is MGHRA, CDR2 YSYEKL. The V gene end was trimmed by 0 bases and the J gene end by 2 bases; junction bases not matched to a gene: 6. The CDR3 sequence is 18 residues long. CDR3 residues: CASSQDQGLAGEAYEQYF. The DNA for the CDR3 is TGCGCCAGCAGCCAAGATCAGGGACTAGCGGGAGAGGCCTACGAGCAGTACTTC.

This chain uses TRBV6-5 with TRBJ1-3; 9 bases map to TRBD1. The CDR3 totals 14 residues. Germline V gene sequence: CDR1 MNHEY, CDR2 SVGAGI. Unmatched junction bases numbered 5, after V lost 11 bases and J lost 0 bases. The CDR3, as DNA: TGTGCCGGGGGACAGGGCCTCTCTGGAAACACCATATATTTT. Translated, it gives CAGGQGLSGNTIYF.

The genes are TRBV5-4 and TRBJ2-7; 7 bases are shared with TRBD1. CDR3 size: 14 residues. After removal of 0 bases from V and 0 bases from J, the junction contained 0 bases not matched to a gene. Per the germline V gene, CDR1 is SGHNT and CDR2 is YYREEE (reference sequence). The CDR3 nucleotides are TGTGCCAGCAGCTTGGGGGACAGCTCCTACGAGCAGTACTTC. This gives the protein CASSLGDSSYEQYF.

This chain links TRBV12-3 or TRBV12-4 with TRBJ2-1; possible D gene TRBD1, 7 bases. V was cut by 6 bases and J by 8 bases, with 14 bases left in between. The CDR3 spans 13 residues. This chain's CDR3 is CASRMQGGDEQFF. CDR3 sequence (DNA): TGTGCCAGCAGGATGCAGGGGGGCGATGAGCAGTTCTTC.

The V gene is TRBV2, the J gene TRBJ2-3, with 9 bases lining up with TRBD1. CDR3 size: 15 residues. V gave up 7 bases and J gave up 3 bases; unmatched junction bases: 8. In germline, CDR1 is SNHLY, CDR2 FYNNEI. CDR3 coding DNA: TGTGCCAGCACCAGTTCCGGGACAGGGACAGATACGCAGTATTTT. Translated, it gives CASTSSGTGTDTQYF. The whole variable domain, remainder taken from reference TRBV2 and TRBJ2-3, is EPEVTQTPSHQVTQMGQEVILRCVPISNHLYFYWYRQILGQKVEFLVSFYNNEISEKSEIFDDQFSVERPDGSNFTLKIRSTKLEDSAMYFCASTSSGTGTDTQYFGPGTRLTVL.

The genes are TRBV5-4 and TRBJ2-2, with TRBD1 matching over 11 bases. Germline assignment: CDR1 SGHNT and CDR2 YYREEE (reference sequence). The CDR3 has 16 amino acids. V shed 7 bases, J shed 7 bases, and the junction held 12 bases outside the gene matches. The CDR3 DNA reads as TGTGCCAGCGGCTACCGGGACAGGGGGATTGTCGGGGAGCTGTTTTTT. As protein: CASGYRDRGIVGELFF.

The chain is built from TRBV7-2 and TRBJ1-2; 7 positions match TRBD1. After removal of 5 bases from V and 4 bases from J, the junction contained 10 bases not matched to a gene. Germline CDR1 and CDR2: SGHTA and FQGNSA. This CDR3 comprises 15 residues. The CDR3 DNA follows: TGTGCCAGCAGCCGGCGGACAGGAGAGGCCTATGGCTACACCTTC. This codes for CASSRRTGEAYGYTF.

This sequence joins TRBV14 and TRBJ2-7; 12 nucleotides agree with TRBD2. The germline gives CDR1 SGHDN, CDR2 FVKESK. With V trimmed by 2 bases and J by 2 bases, 1 base remained unmatched. This CDR3 region has 15 residues. Here the CDR3 reads CASSQLAGGPYEQYF. CDR3 DNA sequence: TGTGCCAGCAGCCAACTAGCGGGAGGGCCCTACGAGCAGTACTTC.

V gene TRBV5-1 combines with J gene TRBJ2-7; 11 bases are shared with TRBD2. Trimming cost V 4 bases and J 0 bases; bases outside gene matches: 6. Looked up from germline, CDR1 is SGHRS and CDR2 is YFSETQ. The CDR3 runs 16 residues. The DNA of the CDR3 is TGCGCCAGCAGCGGCGGGACTAGCGGCCTCTCCTACGAGCAGTACTTC. This encodes CASSGGTSGLSYEQYF.

The chain uses TRBV3-1 (or the pseudogene TRBV3-2) and TRBJ2-7; D gene unclear. This CDR3 spans 11 amino acids. Germline assignment: CDR1 LGHDT and CDR2 YNNKEL (reference sequence). V lost 2 bases to trimming and J lost 3 bases, with 2 bases between them. DNA for the CDR3: TGTGCCAGCAGCCAATACTACGAGCAGTACTTC. It translates to CASSQYYEQYF.

This chain joins TRBV27 and TRBJ2-1; D possibly corresponds to TRBD2 (6 bases). This CDR3 is 15 amino acids long. Germline-derived CDR1 and CDR2 are MNHEY and SMNVEV (reference sequence). V dropped 2 bases and J dropped 4 bases, with 12 bases sitting between them. The CDR3 DNA reads TGTGCCAGCAGTTTAGCGGGACTCGAATACAATGAGCAGTTCTTC. It yields the protein CASSLAGLEYNEQFF.

The chain's CDR3 is CASSQDWRGEQYF. The CDR3 DNA reads TGCGCCAGCAGCCAAGACTGGAGAGGCGAGCAGTACTTC. The rearrangement uses TRBV4-3 and TRBJ2-7; D uncertain. Germline V gives CDR1 LGHNA, CDR2 YSLEER. This CDR3 spans 13 amino acids. The V end lost 0 bases, the J end lost 6 bases, and 9 bases lay between the germline ends.

The chain combines TRBV19 with TRBJ1-2; the match to TRBD1 covers 7 bases. Germline-derived CDR1 and CDR2 are LNHDA and SQIVND (reference sequence). This CDR3 region has 14 residues. J lost 8 bases, V lost 5 bases, and 11 bases had no gene match. The CDR3 is CASSSRDREEGYTF. Written as DNA, the CDR3 is TGTGCCAGTAGTTCCCGCGACAGGGAGGAGGGCTACACCTTC.

The genes are TRBV24-1 and TRBJ1-4; 7 nucleotides line up with TRBD1. Germline CDR1 KGHDR, CDR2 SFDVKD. V was clipped by 2 bases and J by 6 bases; unmatched bases: 5. This CDR3 is 15 amino acids long. DNA for the CDR3: TGTGCCACCAGTGATTCGACAGGGTCCTATGAAAAACTGTTTTTT. It yields the protein CATSDSTGSYEKLFF.

The gene calls are TRBV11-2 and TRBJ2-2, with a weak D call TRBD1 (7 bases). Trimming pared 5 bases from V and 5 bases from J, leaving 24 bases between. Germline loops: CDR1 SGHAT, CDR2 FQNNGV. The CDR3 consists of 18 residues. The CDR3 DNA sequence: TGTGCCAGCAGCATATACGATCAGGGGGGAGTATGGACCGGGGAGCTGTTTTTT. It is translated as CASSIYDQGGVWTGELFF.

CDR3 DNA: TGTGCCAGCAGTCCCGGACTAGCGAGAAAGAATGAGCAGTTCTTC. Amino acids: CASSPGLARKNEQFF. The V and J genes are TRBV6-6 and TRBJ2-1; 9 bases align to TRBD2. V lost 5 bases and J lost 7; bases outside the gene matches: 9. The CDR3 has 15 residues. Germline CDR1 is MNHNY and CDR2 is SVGAGI (reference sequence).

The V and J genes are TRBV12-3 or TRBV12-4 and TRBJ2-3; 8 bases are a match to TRBD2. The CDR3 length is 13 residues. V lost 4 bases and J lost 8; bases outside the gene matches: 5. In nucleotides, the CDR3 is TGTGCCAGCAGTTCGGGACTAGTATCTACGCAGTATTTT. As protein: CASSSGLVSTQYF.

V gene TRBV3-1 (or the pseudogene TRBV3-2) combines with J gene TRBJ2-7, with D tentatively TRBD2 (5 bases). Germline CDR1 and CDR2: LGHDT and YNNKEL (reference sequence). Trimming stripped 1 base from V and 4 bases from J, with 5 bases between. This CDR3 has 12 residues. CDR3 in DNA: TGTGCCAGCAGCCAAGGGGAGTACGAGCAGTACTTC. This encodes CASSQGEYEQYF.

V usage is TRBV10-1 and J usage is TRBJ2-7; D is undetermined. Germline assignment: CDR1 WNHNN and CDR2 SYGVQD (reference sequence). V lost 4 bases and J 5 bases, leaving 12 bases between the germline ends. The CDR3 totals 13 residues. The chain's CDR3 is CASSGPSHDEQYF. CDR3 in DNA: TGCGCCAGCAGTGGACCTAGTCACGACGAGCAGTACTTC.

The chain links TRBV28 to TRBJ2-7; 12 bases agree with TRBD2. CDR3 length: 15 residues. V trimming: 5 bases; J trimming: 5 bases; junction bases outside the gene matches: 7. Looked up from germline, CDR1 is MDHEN and CDR2 is SYDVKM. The CDR3 loop is CASSHRPSGRDEQYF. CDR3 sequence (DNA): TGTGCCAGCAGTCATAGACCTAGCGGGAGGGACGAGCAGTACTTC.

This chain joins TRBV5-4 and TRBJ2-3, with D unresolved. Deletions cut 0 bases from V and 0 bases from J, with 8 bases between. The CDR3 length is 15 residues. Germline CDR1 reads SGHNT; CDR2 reads YYREEE (reference sequence). CDR3 DNA: TGTGCCAGCAGCTTGGCCCTCCCTAGCACAGATACGCAGTATTTT. Translation gives CASSLALPSTDTQYF.

The gene calls are TRBV4-1 and TRBJ2-3, with 9 positions matching TRBD2. The CDR3 consists of 15 residues. V dropped 3 bases and J dropped 1; count of bases not matched to a gene: 2. Germline loops: CDR1 MGHRA, CDR2 YSYEKL. The chain's CDR3 is CASSHSGRGTDTQYF. Written as DNA, the CDR3 is TGCGCCAGCAGCCATAGCGGGAGAGGCACAGATACGCAGTATTTT.